The clone carrying this T cell receptor (beta chain) appeared many times. Described time point: patch test 2, 6 weeks after DPC sensitization. Documented treatment: therapeutic diphenylcyclopropenone sensitization with weekly scalp DPC. Via MiXCR, TCRdb re-called the RACE reads, giving one row per CDR3 protein. The sample has about 96,000 distinct CDR3 sequences; 9.3% are singletons. The entry originates in a study of human T cells and chemical hapten exposure. Germline loops: CDR1 MNHEY, CDR2 SMNVEV (reference sequence). V lost 7 bases, J lost 0 bases, and 12 bases lay in between. The CDR3 loop spans 14 amino acids.

The receptor's source is a woman between 40 and 50 years old with alopecia areata. Some clones in this sample may be carry-over from other donors' samples. The gene calls are TRBV27 and TRBJ1-1, with a tentative D call TRBD1 (5 bases). Source: whole blood, taken in connection with sensitization to the hapten diphenylcyclopropenone (DPC). CDR3 DNA sequence: TGTGCCAGCAAGGGGCACAGACTGAACACTGAAGCTTTCTTT. Encoded protein: CASKGHRLNTEAFF.